One and the same sample provided the 20 T cell receptor beta chains below, sequenced in a study of cytomegalovirus exposure and HLA in healthy donors. Researchers ran the PCR with 60 Vbeta and 13 Jbeta primers. Clones were sequenced by immunoSEQ multiplex PCR, and TCRdb holds only the in-frame ones, with some missing. Of about 140,000 clones in the sample, approximately 80% were seen once. The material sequenced was PBMCs. All receptors derive from a woman aged 18 to 35 in good health and CMV-seropositive.

V usage is TRBV7-9 and J usage is TRBJ2-3; TRBD2 aligns across 13 bases. Per the germline V gene, CDR1 is SEHNR and CDR2 is FQNEAQ (reference sequence). The length of the CDR3 is 19 residues. The ends lost 5 bases at V and 2 bases at J; junction bases unmatched: 13. The CDR3 DNA sequence: TGTGCCAGCAGCCTTGGACTAGCGGGGGCCTCGGGGTTCACAGATACGCAGTATTTT. Protein product: CASSLGLAGASGFTDTQYF.

The chain carries TRBV2 and TRBJ1-1; maybe TRBD1 (6 bases). This CDR3 contains 15 residues. Deletions cut 3 bases from V and 1 base from J, with 12 bases between. Germline CDR1 is SNHLY and CDR2 is FYNNEI. The CDR3 reads CASSDGRGRNTEAFF. As DNA, the CDR3 is TGTGCCAGCAGTGATGGCAGGGGTAGGAACACTGAAGCTTTCTTT.

The chain links TRBV5-6 to TRBJ2-7, with TRBD1 identical over 9 bases. The CDR3 length is 16 residues. Looked up from germline, CDR1 is SGHDT and CDR2 is YYEEEE. V lost 4 bases, J lost 3 bases, and 11 bases stayed unmatched. The CDR3 sequence: CASSLPHGQGIYEQYF. The CDR3 nucleotides are TGTGCCAGCAGCCTGCCCCACGGACAGGGGATCTACGAGCAGTACTTC.

The gene calls are TRBV6-1 and TRBJ2-2; TRBD1 matches 12 bases. Germline CDR1 and CDR2: MNHNS and SASEGT. The CDR3 contains 15 residues. Trimming cost V 6 bases and J 6 bases; bases outside gene matches: 5. The CDR3 DNA is TGTGCCAGCAGGAGGGACAGGGGGCAGGCCGGGGAGCTGTTTTTT. This translates into CASRRDRGQAGELFF.

The chain uses TRBV18 and TRBJ1-6; D not resolved. The CDR3 consists of 12 residues. Germline assignment: CDR1 KGHSH and CDR2 LQKENI. V was cut by 4 bases and J by 7 bases, with 5 bases left in between. CDR3 DNA: TGTGCCAGCTCACGGCGGAATTCACCCCTCCACTTT. It codes for CASSRRNSPLHF.

The rearrangement links TRBV27 to TRBJ2-6; unclear D gene. Germline lookup yields CDR1 MNHEY and CDR2 SMNVEV (reference sequence). The CDR3 totals 14 residues. V dropped 5 bases and J dropped 0 bases, with 5 bases sitting between them. Here the CDR3 DNA reads TGTGCCAGCAGTAAGCTCTCTGGGGCCAACGTCCTGACTTTC. This translates into CASSKLSGANVLTF.

This clone was seen only a few times. The chain links TRBV28 to TRBJ2-5; 8 positions agree with TRBD1. The CDR3 has 14 residues. V lost 6 bases, J lost 1 base, and 4 bases stayed unmatched. Germline V gene data show CDR1 as MDHEN and CDR2 as SYDVKM. DNA for the CDR3: TGTGCCAGCAGGCCCACAGGGGGCCAAGAGACCCAGTACTTC. This translates into CASRPTGGQETQYF.

This chain joins TRBV7-9 and TRBJ1-4, with 7 bases identical to TRBD1. The CDR3 length is 14 residues. The germline CDR1 and CDR2 sequences are SEHNR and FQNEAQ (reference sequence). V was clipped by 2 bases and J by 5 bases; unmatched bases: 2. The CDR3 DNA is TGTGCCAGCAGCTTAATACAGGGGAATGAAAAACTGTTTTTT. Amino acid sequence: CASSLIQGNEKLFF. Looking up the rest from reference TRBV7-9 and TRBJ1-4 gives the full variable domain: DTGVSQNPRHKITKRGQNVTFRCDPISEHNRLYWYRQTLGQGPEFLTYFQNEAQLEKSRLLSDRFSAERPKGSFSTLEIQRTEQGDSAMYLCASSLIQGNEKLFFGSGTQLSVL.

The genes are TRBV21-1 and TRBJ1-5; the table's D call, TRBD1, was not checked against the DNA. TRBV21-1 is deemed a pseudogene. The CDR3 is made up of 17 amino acids. For the CDR3, the DNA is TGTGCCAGCAGCGCAACGACAGGCCAATATAGCAATCAGCCCCAGCATTTT. This codes for CASSATTGQYSNQPQHF.

This clone was observed a few times. The CDR3 region is CASSLFSGTGSYEQYF. The CDR3 DNA reads TGTGCCAGCAGCTTGTTCTCCGGGACAGGTTCCTACGAGCAGTACTTC. V is TRBV5-6 and J is TRBJ2-7; 8 bases are shared with TRBD1. This CDR3 is built from 16 residues. Losses at the gene ends were 1 base for V and 1 base for J; bases not matched to a gene: 7. CDR1 SGHDT and CDR2 YYEEEE come from the germline V gene.

This chain connects TRBV2 to TRBJ2-1; 8 positions agree with TRBD1. With V trimmed by 7 bases and J by 1 base, 3 bases remained unmatched. Germline V gives CDR1 SNHLY, CDR2 FYNNEI. The CDR3 has 14 residues. The CDR3 DNA sequence: TGTGCCAGCAACGACAGGGGTTCCTACAATGAGCAGTTCTTC. Translated: CASNDRGSYNEQFF.

The chain is built from TRBV7-9 and TRBJ1-1; 11 bases match TRBD1. CDR1 is SEHNR and CDR2 is FQNEAQ in the germline V gene (reference sequence). V lost 1 base and J lost 6; bases outside the gene matches: 4. The CDR3 covers 15 residues. The DNA of the CDR3 is TGTGCCAGCAGCTTAGGGGACAGGGGGTTCGCTGAAGCTTTCTTT. Its translation: CASSLGDRGFAEAFF.

The chain has TRBV29-1 and TRBJ2-5; 15 bases match TRBD2. CDR3 length equals 16 residues. Germline CDR1 SQVTM, CDR2 ANQGSEA. Trimming at V came to 1 base and at J to 5 bases, leaving 5 bases not matched to a gene. This CDR3 reads CSVEGTSGGAVETQYF. The CDR3 nucleotides are TGCAGCGTTGAAGGGACTAGCGGGGGGGCCGTGGAGACCCAGTACTTC.

This clone was found a few times. The V call is TRBV6-5, the J call TRBJ1-5; 8 nucleotides line up with TRBD1. Losses at the gene ends were 6 bases for V and 7 bases for J; bases not matched to a gene: 11. This CDR3 is built from 15 residues. Germline assignment: CDR1 MNHEY and CDR2 SVGAGI. CDR3 in amino acids: CASRKRTGFDQPQHF. CDR3 DNA sequence: TGTGCCAGCAGAAAACGGACAGGGTTCGACCAGCCCCAGCATTTT.

The rearrangement uses TRBV11-2 and TRBJ2-1; 9 bases fit TRBD2. The germline V gene encodes CDR1 SGHAT and CDR2 FQNNGV. The CDR3 runs 16 residues. Germline trimming cut 5 bases from V and 3 bases from J; bases unmatched to any gene: 8. In DNA form, the CDR3 reads TGTGCCAGCAGCCCGCGGGATAGCGGGGGCTACAATGAGCAGTTCTTC. Amino acids: CASSPRDSGGYNEQFF.

The rearrangement links TRBV5-1 to TRBJ2-5; 10 nucleotides line up with TRBD2. CDR3 size: 16 residues. Losses at the gene ends were 4 bases for V and 1 base for J; bases not matched to a gene: 7. The V gene's germline CDR1 is SGHRS and CDR2 YFSETQ. The chain's CDR3 is CASSPGSSGGQETQYF. The CDR3 DNA reads as TGCGCCAGCAGCCCGGGGTCTAGCGGGGGCCAAGAGACCCAGTACTTC.

The count of this clone is one. The chain combines TRBV6-4 with TRBJ1-5; D gene unclear. CDR1 MRHNA and CDR2 SNTAGT come from the germline V gene. The CDR3 totals 13 residues. Trimming left V 4 bases short and J 5 bases short, with 9 bases between. The CDR3 reads CASSVSSDQPQHF. The CDR3, as DNA: TGTGCCAGCAGTGTTTCCTCGGATCAGCCCCAGCATTTT.

This chain links TRBV11-1 with TRBJ1-5; possibly TRBD1 for D (5 bases). The CDR3 length is 18 residues. Trimming shortened V by 2 bases and J by 4 bases, and 21 bases separated the two germline ends. Germline V CDR1 and CDR2: SGHAT, FQDESV (reference sequence). CDR3 region: CASSLPQDTGESNQPQHF. In DNA, the CDR3 is TGTGCCAGCAGCTTACCTCAGGACACCGGAGAATCAAATCAGCCCCAGCATTTT.

There are a few counts of this clone. The chain links TRBV25-1 to TRBJ2-7; 9 bases match TRBD1. V lost 6 bases to trimming and J lost 6 bases; unmatched junction nucleotides: 6. Germline CDR1 and CDR2: MGHDK and SYGVNS. The CDR3 contains 13 residues. The CDR3 region has the DNA TGTGCCAGCAGCGCCGGGACAGGGCTCGAGCAGTACTTC. Protein sequence: CASSAGTGLEQYF.

This clone was seen only once. This sequence joins TRBV27 and TRBJ2-5; D may be TRBD2 (5 bases). Germline V gene lookup returns CDR1 MNHEY and CDR2 SMNVEV (reference sequence). This CDR3 spans 13 amino acids. The germline V and J ends were trimmed by 7 bases and 0 bases, with 9 bases remaining between them. The DNA of the CDR3 is TGTGCCAGCAAGGGAGTGAACCAAGAGACCCAGTACTTC. It translates to CASKGVNQETQYF.